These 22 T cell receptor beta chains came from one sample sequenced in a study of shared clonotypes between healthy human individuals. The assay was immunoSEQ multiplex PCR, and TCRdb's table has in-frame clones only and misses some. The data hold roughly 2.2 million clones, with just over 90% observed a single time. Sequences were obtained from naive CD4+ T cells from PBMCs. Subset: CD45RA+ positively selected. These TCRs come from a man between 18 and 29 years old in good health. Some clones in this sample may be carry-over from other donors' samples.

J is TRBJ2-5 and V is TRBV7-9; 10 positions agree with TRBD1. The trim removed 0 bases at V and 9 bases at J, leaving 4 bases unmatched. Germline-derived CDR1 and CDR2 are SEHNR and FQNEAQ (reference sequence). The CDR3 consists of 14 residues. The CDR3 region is CASSLASGQGAQYF. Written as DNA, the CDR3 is TGTGCCAGCAGCTTAGCTTCTGGACAGGGGGCCCAGTACTTC.

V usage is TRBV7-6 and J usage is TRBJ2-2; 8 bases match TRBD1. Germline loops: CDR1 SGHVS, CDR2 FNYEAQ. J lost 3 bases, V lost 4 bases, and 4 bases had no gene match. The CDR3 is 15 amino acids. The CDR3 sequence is CASSSGQAYTGELFF. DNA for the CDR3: TGTGCCAGCAGCTCGGGACAGGCGTACACCGGGGAGCTGTTTTTT.

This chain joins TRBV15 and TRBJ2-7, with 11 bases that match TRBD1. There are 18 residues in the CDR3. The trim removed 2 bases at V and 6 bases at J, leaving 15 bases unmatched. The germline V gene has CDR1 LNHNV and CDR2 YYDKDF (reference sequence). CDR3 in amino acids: CATSRRITGQGAGGEQYF. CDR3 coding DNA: TGTGCCACCAGCAGACGCATTACCGGACAGGGGGCCGGGGGCGAGCAGTACTTC.

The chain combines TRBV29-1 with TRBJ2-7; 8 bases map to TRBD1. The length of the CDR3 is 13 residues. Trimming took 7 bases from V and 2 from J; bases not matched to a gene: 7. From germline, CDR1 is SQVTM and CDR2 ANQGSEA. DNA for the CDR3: TGCAGCGCAGTGGACAGGGAAACCTACGAGCAGTACTTC. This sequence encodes CSAVDRETYEQYF.

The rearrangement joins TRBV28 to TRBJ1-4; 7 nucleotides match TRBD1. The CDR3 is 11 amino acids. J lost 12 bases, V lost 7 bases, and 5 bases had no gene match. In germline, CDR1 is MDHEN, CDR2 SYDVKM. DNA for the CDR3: TGTGCCAGCACTGTCGGGACAGAACTGTTTTTT. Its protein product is CASTVGTELFF.

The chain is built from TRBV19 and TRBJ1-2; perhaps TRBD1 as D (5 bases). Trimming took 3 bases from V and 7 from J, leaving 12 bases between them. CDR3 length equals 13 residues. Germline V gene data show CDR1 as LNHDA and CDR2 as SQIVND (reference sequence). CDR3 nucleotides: TGTGCCAGTAGTATTCGTACAGGCAGTGGCTACACCTTC. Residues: CASSIRTGSGYTF.

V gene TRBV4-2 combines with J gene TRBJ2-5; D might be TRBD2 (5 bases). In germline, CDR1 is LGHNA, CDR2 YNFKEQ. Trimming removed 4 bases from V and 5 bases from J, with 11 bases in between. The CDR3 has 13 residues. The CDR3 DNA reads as TGTGCCAGCAGCCCGCGGGTGCGGGAGACCCAGTACTTC. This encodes CASSPRVRETQYF.

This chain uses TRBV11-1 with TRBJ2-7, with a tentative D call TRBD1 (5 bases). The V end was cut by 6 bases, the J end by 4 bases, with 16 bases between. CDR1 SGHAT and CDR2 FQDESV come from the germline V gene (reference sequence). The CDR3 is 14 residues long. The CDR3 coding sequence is TGTGCCAGCAGTTCAGCGAGTGGGGCTTACGAGCAGTACTTC. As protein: CASSSASGAYEQYF. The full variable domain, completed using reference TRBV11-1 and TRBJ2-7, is EAEVAQSPRYKITEKSQAVAFWCDPISGHATLYWYRQILGQGPELLVQFQDESVVDDSQLPKDRFSAERLKGVDSTLKIQPAELGDSAMYLCASSSASGAYEQYFGPGTRLTVT.

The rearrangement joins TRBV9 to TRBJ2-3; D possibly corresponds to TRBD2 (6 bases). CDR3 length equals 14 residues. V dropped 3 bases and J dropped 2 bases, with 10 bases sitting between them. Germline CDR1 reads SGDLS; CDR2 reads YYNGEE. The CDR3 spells CASSATSYTDTQYF. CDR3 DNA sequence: TGTGCCAGCAGCGCGACTAGTTACACAGATACGCAGTATTTT.

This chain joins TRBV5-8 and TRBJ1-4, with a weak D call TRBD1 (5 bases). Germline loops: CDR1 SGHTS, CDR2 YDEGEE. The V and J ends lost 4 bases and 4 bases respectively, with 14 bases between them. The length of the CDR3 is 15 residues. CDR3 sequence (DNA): TGTGCCAGCAGCGCCGACGGGGGATATAATGAAAAACTGTTTTTT. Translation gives CASSADGGYNEKLFF.

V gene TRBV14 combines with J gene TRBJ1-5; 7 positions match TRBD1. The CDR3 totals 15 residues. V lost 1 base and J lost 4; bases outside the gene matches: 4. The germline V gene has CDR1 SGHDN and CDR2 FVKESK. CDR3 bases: TGTGCCAGCAGCCAAGTGGGACAGCTAAATCAGCCCCAGCATTTT. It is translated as CASSQVGQLNQPQHF.

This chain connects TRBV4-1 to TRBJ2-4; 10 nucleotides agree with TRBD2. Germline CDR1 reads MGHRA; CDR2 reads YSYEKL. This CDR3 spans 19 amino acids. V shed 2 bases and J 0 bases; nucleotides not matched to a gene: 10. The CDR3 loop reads CASSQPRASGSLAKNIQYF. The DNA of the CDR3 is TGCGCCAGCAGCCAACCCCGGGCTAGCGGGAGCTTAGCCAAAAACATTCAGTACTTC.

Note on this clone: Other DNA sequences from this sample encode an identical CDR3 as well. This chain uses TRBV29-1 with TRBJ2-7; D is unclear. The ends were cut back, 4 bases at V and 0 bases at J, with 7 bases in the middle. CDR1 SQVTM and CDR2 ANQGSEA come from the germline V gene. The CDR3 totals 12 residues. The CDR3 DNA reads TGCAGCGTTGCCCACCGCTCCTACGAGCAGTACTTC. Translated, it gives CSVAHRSYEQYF.

The CDR3 region has the DNA TGTGCCAGCAGACCCCAAGCTAATGAAAAACTGTTTTTT. It specifies CASRPQANEKLFF. This chain connects TRBV6-6 to TRBJ1-4, with D unresolved. The V gene's germline CDR1 is MNHNY and CDR2 SVGAGI (reference sequence). There are 13 residues in the CDR3. Trimming took off 6 bases at V and 3 bases at J, with 8 bases between the two ends.

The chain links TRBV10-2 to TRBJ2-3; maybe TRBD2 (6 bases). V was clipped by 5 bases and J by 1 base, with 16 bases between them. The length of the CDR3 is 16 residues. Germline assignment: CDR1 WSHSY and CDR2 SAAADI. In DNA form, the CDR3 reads TGCGCCAGCAGTCAGGACTACCTATTACGCACAGATACGCAGTATTTT. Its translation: CASSQDYLLRTDTQYF.

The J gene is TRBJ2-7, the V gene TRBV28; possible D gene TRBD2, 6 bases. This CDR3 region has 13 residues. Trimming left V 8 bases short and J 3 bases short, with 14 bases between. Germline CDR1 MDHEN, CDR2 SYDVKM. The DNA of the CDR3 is TGTGCCAGCTGCCCCGGGACTGGCTACGAGCAGTACTTC. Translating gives CASCPGTGYEQYF.

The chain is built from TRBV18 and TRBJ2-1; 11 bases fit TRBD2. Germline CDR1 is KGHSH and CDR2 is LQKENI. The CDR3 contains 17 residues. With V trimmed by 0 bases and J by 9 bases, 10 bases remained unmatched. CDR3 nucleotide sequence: TGTGCCAGCTCACCACCTTCTTTACTAGCGGGAGCAGGTGAGCAGTTCTTC. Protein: CASSPPSLLAGAGEQFF.

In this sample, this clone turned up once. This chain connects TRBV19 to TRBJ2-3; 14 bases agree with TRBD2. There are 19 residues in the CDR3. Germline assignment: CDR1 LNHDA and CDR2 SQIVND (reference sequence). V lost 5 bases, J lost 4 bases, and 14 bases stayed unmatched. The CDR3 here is CASSLQGTSGSLVPDTQYF. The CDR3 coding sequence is TGTGCCAGTAGTCTACAGGGGACTAGCGGGAGTTTGGTCCCAGATACGCAGTATTTT.

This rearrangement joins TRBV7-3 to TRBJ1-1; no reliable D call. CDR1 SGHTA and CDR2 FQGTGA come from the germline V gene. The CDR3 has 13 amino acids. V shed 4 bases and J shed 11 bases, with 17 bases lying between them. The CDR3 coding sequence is TGTGCCAGCAGCTCCAACGCGGGGTTATCGGCTTTCTTT. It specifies CASSSNAGLSAFF. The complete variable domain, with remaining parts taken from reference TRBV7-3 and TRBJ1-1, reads GAGVSQTPSNKVTEKGKYVELRCDPISGHTALYWYRQSLGQGPEFLIYFQGTGAADDSGLPNDRFFAVRPEGSVSTLKIQRTERGDSAVYLCASSSNAGLSAFFGQGTRLTVV.

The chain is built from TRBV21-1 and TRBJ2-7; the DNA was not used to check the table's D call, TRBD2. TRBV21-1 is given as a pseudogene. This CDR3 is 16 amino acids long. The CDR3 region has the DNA TGTGCCAGCAGCACCCACTCCGGGACCCGGGCGGGGGAGCAGTACTTC. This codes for CASSTHSGTRAGEQYF.

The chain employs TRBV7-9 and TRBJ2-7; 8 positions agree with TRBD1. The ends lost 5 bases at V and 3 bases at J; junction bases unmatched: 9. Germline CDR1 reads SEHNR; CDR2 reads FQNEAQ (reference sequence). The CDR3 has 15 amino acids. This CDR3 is CASSHLKDRGYEQYF. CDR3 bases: TGTGCCAGCAGCCATTTAAAAGACAGGGGCTACGAGCAGTACTTC.

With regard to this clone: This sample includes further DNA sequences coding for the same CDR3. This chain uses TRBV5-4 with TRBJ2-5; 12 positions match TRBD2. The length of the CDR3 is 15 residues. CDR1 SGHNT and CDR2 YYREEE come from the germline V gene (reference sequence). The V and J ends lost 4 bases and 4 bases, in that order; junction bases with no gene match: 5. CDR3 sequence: CASSLPGLAGETQYF. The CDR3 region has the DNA TGTGCCAGCAGCCTTCCGGGACTAGCGGGAGAGACCCAGTACTTC. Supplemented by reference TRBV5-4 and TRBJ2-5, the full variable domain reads ETGVTQSPTHLIKTRGQQVTLRCSSQSGHNTVSWYQQALGQGPQFIFQYYREEENGRGNFPPRFSGLQFPNYSSELNVNALELDDSALYLCASSLPGLAGETQYFGPGTRLLVL.